The 20 T cell receptor beta chains in this list originate from one sample, sequenced in a study of shared clonotypes between healthy human individuals. Repertoires were generated with immunoSEQ multiplex PCR, while TCRdb's copy carries only in-frame clones and drops some. The sample carries 470,000 or so clones, 65% to 85% recorded once. The specimen sequenced was PBMCs. The receptors come from a woman in her 40s in good health. Some clones in this sample may be carry-over from other donors' samples.

The V and J genes are TRBV30 and TRBJ1-5; D is unclear. Germline CDR1 is GTSNPN and CDR2 is SVGIG (reference sequence). V dropped 5 bases and J dropped 1 base, with 9 bases sitting between them. The CDR3 sequence is 13 residues long. CDR3 sequence (DNA): TGTGCCTGGGCGGACGGAAGCAATCAGCCCCAGCATTTT. It encodes CAWADGSNQPQHF.

V gene TRBV5-1 combines with J gene TRBJ1-3, with no clear D. The CDR3 extends over 16 amino acids. Deletions cut 2 bases from V and 2 bases from J, with 14 bases between. Germline lookup yields CDR1 SGHRS and CDR2 YFSETQ. In DNA, the CDR3 is TGCGCCAGCAGCTTCAGTGGGGAAAGCACTGGAAACACCATATATTTT. Its translation is CASSFSGESTGNTIYF.

This clone appeared once. The chain has TRBV5-4 and TRBJ2-5; D possibly matches TRBD1 or TRBD2 (5 bases each). Germline V CDR1 and CDR2: SGHNT, YYREEE (reference sequence). The CDR3 consists of 14 residues. V lost 0 bases, J lost 7 bases, and 13 bases lay in between. CDR3 coding DNA: TGTGCCAGCAGCTTGGACCCAGAGAGGGGGACCCAGTACTTC. Translated: CASSLDPERGTQYF.

This clone has ten or more counts. Different DNA sequences within this sample yield the same CDR3. This chain uses TRBV18 with TRBJ2-2; D is unclear. The germline V and J ends were trimmed by 2 bases and 5 bases, with 6 bases remaining between them. Germline values: CDR1 KGHSH, CDR2 LQKENI. The CDR3 consists of 13 residues. This chain's CDR3 is CASSPVSTGELFF. The CDR3, as DNA: TGTGCCAGCTCACCAGTTTCTACCGGGGAGCTGTTTTTT.

The gene calls are TRBV21-1 and TRBJ2-7; the D segment call TRBD2 is taken from the table without a DNA check. TRBV21-1 is a documented pseudogene. The CDR3 is 19 residues long. The CDR3 coding sequence is TGTGCCAGCAGCAAAGCGCTTTTTTTGGGGGGGACCCTCTCCTACGAGCAGTACTTC. It codes for CASSKALFLGGTLSYEQYF.

This rearrangement joins TRBV5-6 to TRBJ1-5; TRBD1 might be the D (6 bases). V shed 1 base and J shed 5 bases, with 10 bases lying between them. The CDR3 has 14 residues. Germline CDR1 reads SGHDT; CDR2 reads YYEEEE. The CDR3 spells CASSLKGVDQPQHF. CDR3 nucleotide sequence: TGTGCCAGCAGCTTGAAGGGGGTCGATCAGCCCCAGCATTTT.

V and J are TRBV7-3 and TRBJ1-2; D is perhaps TRBD1 (6 bases). The germline CDR1 and CDR2 sequences are SGHTA and FQGTGA. CDR3 length: 15 amino acids. V was clipped by 5 bases and J by 8 bases, with 21 bases between them. CDR3 bases: TGTGCCAGCAGCCCCTTCGAAGGGGGGTTAGGCGGCTACACCTTC. Protein: CASSPFEGGLGGYTF.

The rearrangement links TRBV18 to TRBJ2-5; D may correspond to TRBD1 or TRBD2 (5 bases each). This CDR3 region has 14 residues. Germline values: CDR1 KGHSH, CDR2 LQKENI. Between the trimmed V and J ends, which lost 4 bases and 3 bases, there was a span of 12 bases. CDR3 sequence reads: CASSLGRGEETQYF. CDR3 DNA sequence: TGTGCCAGCTCACTGGGAAGGGGAGAAGAGACCCAGTACTTC.

On this clone itself: One base separates it from a far larger clone, so it is likely a read error. The CDR3 region has the DNA TGTGCCACCTCGACACCGGGTAGGCCTTACAAGCAGTACTTC. It is translated as CATSTPGRPYKQYF. The rearrangement uses TRBV6-5 and TRBJ2-7; D not certain. CDR3 length: 14 amino acids. CDR1 and CDR2 (germline): MNHEY, SVGAGI. Trimming stripped 10 bases from V and 8 bases from J, with 24 bases between.

This sequence joins TRBV6-1 and TRBJ2-7; D is perhaps TRBD1 (6 bases). V shed 8 bases and J shed 4 bases, with 15 bases lying between them. Germline V gives CDR1 MNHNS, CDR2 SASEGT. The CDR3 sequence is 13 residues long. The CDR3 coding sequence is TGTGCCAGCCTGGGAACAGGGCCTTACGAGCAGTACTTC. Amino acids: CASLGTGPYEQYF.

The rearrangement joins TRBV6-1 to TRBJ1-4; TRBD1 might be the D (5 bases). CDR1 is MNHNS and CDR2 is SASEGT in the germline V gene. The CDR3 contains 15 residues. V was pared by 2 bases and J by 4 bases, with 11 bases between. CDR3 residues: CASSEFQGVNEKLFF. The CDR3 nucleotides read TGTGCCAGCAGTGAATTTCAGGGAGTTAATGAAAAACTGTTTTTT.

This clone has just one count. This chain's CDR3 is CASSSLAGVINEQFF. The DNA for the CDR3 is TGTGCCAGCAGCTCACTAGCGGGAGTAATTAATGAGCAGTTCTTC. This sequence joins TRBV27 and TRBJ2-1; 11 bases fit TRBD2. The germline V gene has CDR1 MNHEY and CDR2 SMNVEV (reference sequence). The CDR3 loop spans 15 amino acids. V was clipped by 6 bases and J by 7 bases; unmatched bases: 8.

Of note for this clone: A far larger clone differs by one base, so this is likely a read error. Additional DNA sequences in this sample encode the identical CDR3. This chain uses TRBV7-2 with TRBJ1-5; D is ambiguous. Between the trimmed V and J ends, which lost 5 bases and 5 bases, there was a span of 10 bases. The CDR3 contains 13 residues. Germline CDR1 reads SGHTA; CDR2 reads FQGNSA. The CDR3 nucleotides read TGTGCCAGCAGCCCCCGAGGAGATCAGCCCCAGCATTTT. Residues: CASSPRGDQPQHF.

The V gene is TRBV25-1, the J gene TRBJ2-1; 8 nucleotides match TRBD2. Germline V lookup: CDR1 MGHDK, CDR2 SYGVNS. This CDR3 has 18 residues. J gave up 8 bases and V 5 bases, and 20 bases lay outside the gene matches. The CDR3 coding sequence is TGTGCCAGCAGTAGCGGGAGTACTGCGGTCCGTTGGGTCTATGAGCAGTTCTTC. Translated: CASSSGSTAVRWVYEQFF.

This clone was recorded a few times. The chain joins TRBV29-1 to TRBJ1-1; D is uncertain. The CDR3 extends over 11 amino acids. Germline assignment: CDR1 SQVTM and CDR2 ANQGSEA. V dropped 8 bases and J dropped 4 bases, with 11 bases sitting between them. The CDR3 bases are TGCAGCTCGAGGAGTGGCACTGAAGCTTTCTTT. It specifies CSSRSGTEAFF. Using reference TRBV29-1 and TRBJ1-1 for the parts outside the CDR3, the full variable domain is SAVISQKPSRDICQRGTSLTIQCQVDSQVTMMFWYRQQPGQSLTLIATANQGSEATYESGFVIDKFPISRPNLTFSTLTVSNMSPEDSSIYLCSSRSGTEAFFGQGTRLTVV.

There are a few counts of this clone. A far more abundant clone sits one base away, making this likely a read error. DNA for the CDR3: TGTACCAGCAGCACCACAGGGGTGGGGCCTCAAGAGACCCAGTACTTC. Amino acid sequence: CTSSTTGVGPQETQYF. The chain links TRBV7-2 to TRBJ2-5; 7 bases agree with TRBD1. This CDR3 region has 16 residues. Trimming cost V 5 bases and J 2 bases; bases outside gene matches: 11. Germline V gene lookup returns CDR1 SGHTA and CDR2 FQGNSA.

This clone was seen ten or more times. The sample contains more than one DNA sequence encoding this CDR3. The chain uses TRBV7-3 and TRBJ2-2; TRBD1 matches 7 bases. This CDR3 spans 16 amino acids. Germline assignment: CDR1 SGHTA and CDR2 FQGTGA. V lost 0 bases and J lost 5; bases outside the gene matches: 6. CDR3 in amino acids: CASSLTTGADTGELFF. Here the CDR3 DNA reads TGTGCCAGCAGCTTAACAACAGGGGCAGATACCGGGGAGCTGTTTTTT.

The V gene is TRBV5-6, the J gene TRBJ2-3; TRBD2 matches 10 bases. J lost 4 bases, V lost 0 bases, and 2 bases had no gene match. The CDR3 spans 15 residues. Germline V lookup: CDR1 SGHDT, CDR2 YYEEEE. The DNA of the CDR3 is TGTGCCAGCAGCTTGGAAGGACTAGCGGCAGATACGCAGTATTTT. Its protein product is CASSLEGLAADTQYF.

The V gene is TRBV4-2, the J gene TRBJ2-4; 7 bases match TRBD1. Germline CDR1 and CDR2: LGHNA and YNFKEQ. The ends lost 5 bases at V and 3 bases at J; junction bases unmatched: 4. CDR3 size: 14 residues. CDR3 nucleotides: TGTGCCAGCAGCTACGGGACAGACAAAAACATTCAGTACTTC. This translates into CASSYGTDKNIQYF.

Notes on this clone: A far larger clone is only one base removed, so a read error is likely. The same CDR3 is also encoded by other DNA sequences in this sample. J is TRBJ1-2 and V is TRBV2; D might be TRBD1 (5 bases). The germline V gene has CDR1 SNHLY and CDR2 FYNNEI. There are 14 residues in the CDR3. V lost 8 bases and J 5 bases, leaving 18 bases between the germline ends. CDR3 region: CASVDGATLYGYTF. In DNA, the CDR3 is TGTGCCAGCGTCGACGGGGCCACTTTGTATGGCTACACCTTC.